This T cell receptor beta chain was identified in a study of regulatory T cells in long-lasting Graves disease. Indicated time point: newly diagnosed GD, antithyroid drugs for less than 3 months. The TCR library used RNA extracted from PBMCs. Patients were from an endocrinology department in Xi'an, China. This clonotype was picked up many times. Building the TCR beta libraries relied on iRepertoire HTBI primers, and CDR3 regions underwent Arm-PCR. TCRdb ran MiXCR on the multiplex PCR reads and lists one entry per CDR3 protein. Found here are 540,000 or so distinct CDR3 sequences, roughly 14% of them singletons; the top ten hold 10%. This sample also appeared in a second study, on T cells in Graves' hyperthyroidism and ophthalmopathy. In that study: Most thyroid clonotypes with frequency above 0.001 were detected in blood.

The sequence came from a man between 25 and 39 years old with Graves disease. The sample in question was peripheral blood mononuclear cells (PBMCs), obtained at new diagnosis, from a patient treated with antithyroid drugs.

The CDR3 sequence is CASSLGLAPGGTGELFF. The CDR3 bases are TGCGCCAGCAGCTTGGGTCTTGCGCCAGGAGGCACCGGGGAGCTGTTTTTT. The J gene is TRBJ2-2, the V gene TRBV5-1; maybe TRBD2 (5 bases). Trimming cost V 0 bases and J 4 bases, with 16 bases left between them. Germline lookup yields CDR1 SGHRS and CDR2 YFSETQ. The CDR3 runs to 17 residues.